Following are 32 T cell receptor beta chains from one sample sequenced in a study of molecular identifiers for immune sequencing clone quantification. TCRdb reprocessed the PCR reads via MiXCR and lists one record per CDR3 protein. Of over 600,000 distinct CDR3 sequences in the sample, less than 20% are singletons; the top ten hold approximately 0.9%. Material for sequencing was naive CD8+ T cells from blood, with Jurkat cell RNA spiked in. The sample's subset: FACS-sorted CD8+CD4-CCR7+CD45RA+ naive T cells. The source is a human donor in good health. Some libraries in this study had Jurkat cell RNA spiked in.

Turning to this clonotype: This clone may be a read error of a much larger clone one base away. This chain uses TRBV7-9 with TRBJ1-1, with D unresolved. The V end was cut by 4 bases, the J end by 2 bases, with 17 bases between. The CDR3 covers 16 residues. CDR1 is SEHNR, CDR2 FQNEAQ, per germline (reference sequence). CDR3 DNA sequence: TGTGCCAGCAGCTCTACAGAGGGCGTCAAAAACACTGAAGCTTTCTTT. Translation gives CASSSTEGVKNTEAFF.

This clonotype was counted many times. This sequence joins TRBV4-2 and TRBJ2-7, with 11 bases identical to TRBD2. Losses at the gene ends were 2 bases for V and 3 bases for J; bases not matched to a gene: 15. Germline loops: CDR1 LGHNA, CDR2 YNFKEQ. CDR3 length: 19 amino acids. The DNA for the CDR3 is TGTGCCAGCAGCCAACATACTAGCGGGAGTATGGGGTTAGGCTACGAGCAGTACTTC. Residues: CASSQHTSGSMGLGYEQYF.

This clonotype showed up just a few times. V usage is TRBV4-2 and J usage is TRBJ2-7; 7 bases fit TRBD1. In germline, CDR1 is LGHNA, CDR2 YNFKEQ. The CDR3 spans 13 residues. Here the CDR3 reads CASSQDQGDLALV. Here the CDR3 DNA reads TGTGCCAGCAGCCAAGATCAGGGGGACCTCGCGTTGGTC.

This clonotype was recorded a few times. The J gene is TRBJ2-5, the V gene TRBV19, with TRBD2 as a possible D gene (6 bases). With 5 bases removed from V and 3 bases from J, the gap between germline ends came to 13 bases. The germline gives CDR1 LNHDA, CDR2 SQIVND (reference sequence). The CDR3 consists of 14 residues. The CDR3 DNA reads TGTGCCAGTAGTGACTTGGGACTGGAAGAGACCCAGTACTTC. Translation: CASSDLGLEETQYF.

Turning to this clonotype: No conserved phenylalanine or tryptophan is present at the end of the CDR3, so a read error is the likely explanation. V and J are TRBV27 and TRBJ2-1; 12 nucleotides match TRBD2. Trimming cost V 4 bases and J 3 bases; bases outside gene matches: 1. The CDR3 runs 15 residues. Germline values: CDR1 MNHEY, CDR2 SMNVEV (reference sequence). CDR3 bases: TGTGCCAGCAGTTCGACTAGCGGGGGCTACAATGAGCAGTTCCTC. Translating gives CASSSTSGGYNEQFL.

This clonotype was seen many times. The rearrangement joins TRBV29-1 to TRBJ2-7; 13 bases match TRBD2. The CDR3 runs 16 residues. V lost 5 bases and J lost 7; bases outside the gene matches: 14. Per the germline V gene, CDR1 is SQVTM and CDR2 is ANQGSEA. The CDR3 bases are TGCAGCGTTACCGGGACTAGCGGGACCCCGGGAGGAGAGCAGTACTTC. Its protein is CSVTGTSGTPGGEQYF.

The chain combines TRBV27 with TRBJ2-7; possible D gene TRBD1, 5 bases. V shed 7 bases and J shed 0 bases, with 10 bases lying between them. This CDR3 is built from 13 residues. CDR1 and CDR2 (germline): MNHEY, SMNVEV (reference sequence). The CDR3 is CASTDTSSYEQYF. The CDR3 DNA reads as TGTGCCAGCACGGACACCAGCTCCTACGAGCAGTACTTC.

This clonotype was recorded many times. The CDR3: CASSRTEDTDTQYF. The DNA of the CDR3 is TGTGCCAGCTCGCGGACGGAAGACACAGATACGCAGTATTTT. J is TRBJ2-3 and V is TRBV12-3 or TRBV12-4; D is unresolved. The CDR3 loop spans 14 amino acids. Trimming left V 8 bases short and J 2 bases short, with 14 bases between.

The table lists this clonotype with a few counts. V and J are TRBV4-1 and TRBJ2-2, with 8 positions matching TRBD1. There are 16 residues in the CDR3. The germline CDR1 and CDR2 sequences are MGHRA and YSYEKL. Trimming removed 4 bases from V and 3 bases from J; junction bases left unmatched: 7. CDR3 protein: CASSPRTGKYTGELFF. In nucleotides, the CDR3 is TGCGCCAGCAGCCCACGGACAGGGAAGTACACCGGGGAGCTGTTTTTT.

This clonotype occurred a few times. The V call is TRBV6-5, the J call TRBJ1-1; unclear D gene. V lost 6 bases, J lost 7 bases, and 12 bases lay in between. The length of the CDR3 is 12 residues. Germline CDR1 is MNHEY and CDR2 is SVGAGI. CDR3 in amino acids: CASRAWSLEAFF. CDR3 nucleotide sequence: TGTGCCAGCAGGGCCTGGAGTCTTGAAGCTTTCTTT.

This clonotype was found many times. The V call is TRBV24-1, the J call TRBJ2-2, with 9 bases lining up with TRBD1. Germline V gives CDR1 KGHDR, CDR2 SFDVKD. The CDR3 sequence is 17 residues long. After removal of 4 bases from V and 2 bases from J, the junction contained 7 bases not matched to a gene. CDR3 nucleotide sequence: TGTGCCACCAGTGAAACAAGGACAGGGGCAAACACCGGGGAGCTGTTTTTT. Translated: CATSETRTGANTGELFF.

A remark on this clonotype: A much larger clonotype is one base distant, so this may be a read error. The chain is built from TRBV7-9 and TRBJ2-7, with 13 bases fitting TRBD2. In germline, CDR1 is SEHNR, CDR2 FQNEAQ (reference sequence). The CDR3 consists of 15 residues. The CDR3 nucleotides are TGTGCCAGCAGCTCTCCCGGACTAGCGGGAGCCGAGCGGTACTTC. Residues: CASSSPGLAGAERYF.

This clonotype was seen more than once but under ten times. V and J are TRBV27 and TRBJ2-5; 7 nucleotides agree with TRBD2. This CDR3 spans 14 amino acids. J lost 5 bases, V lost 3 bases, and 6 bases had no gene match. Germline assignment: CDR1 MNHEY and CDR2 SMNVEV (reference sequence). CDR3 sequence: CASSFGGGRETQYF. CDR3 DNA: TGTGCCAGCAGTTTTGGGGGAGGGCGGGAGACCCAGTACTTC.

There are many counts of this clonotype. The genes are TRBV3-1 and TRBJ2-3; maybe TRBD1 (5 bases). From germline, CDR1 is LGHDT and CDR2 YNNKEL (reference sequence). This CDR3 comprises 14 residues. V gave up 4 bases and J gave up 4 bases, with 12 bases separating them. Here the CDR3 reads CASSLSGIADTQYF. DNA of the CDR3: TGTGCCAGCAGCCTATCAGGGATCGCAGATACGCAGTATTTT.

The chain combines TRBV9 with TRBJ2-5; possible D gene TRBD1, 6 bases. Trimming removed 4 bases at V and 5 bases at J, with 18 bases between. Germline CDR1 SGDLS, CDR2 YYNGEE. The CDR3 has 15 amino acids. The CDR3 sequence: CASSSGAGALETQYF. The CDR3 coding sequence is TGTGCCAGCAGCTCCGGGGCAGGGGCCTTGGAGACCCAGTACTTC.

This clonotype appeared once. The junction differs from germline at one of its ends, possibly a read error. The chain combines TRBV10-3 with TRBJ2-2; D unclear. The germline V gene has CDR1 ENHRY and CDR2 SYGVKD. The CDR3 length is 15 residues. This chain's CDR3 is CAVSDPLNVTGELFF. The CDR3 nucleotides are TGTGCCGTCAGTGACCCGCTCAACGTGACCGGGGAGCTGTTTTTT.

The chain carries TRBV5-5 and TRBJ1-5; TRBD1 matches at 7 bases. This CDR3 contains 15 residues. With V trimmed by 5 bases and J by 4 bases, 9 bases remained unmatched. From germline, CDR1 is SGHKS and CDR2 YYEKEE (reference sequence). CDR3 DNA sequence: TGTGCCAGCAGTTTAAAGGACAGGCCGAATCAGCCCCAGCATTTT. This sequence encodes CASSLKDRPNQPQHF.

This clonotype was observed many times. In DNA, the CDR3 is TGTGCCATCACCCGACAGGTGACCTATGGCTACACCTTC. Translating it yields CAITRQVTYGYTF. The chain combines TRBV10-3 with TRBJ1-2; weak D call: TRBD1 (6 bases). The CDR3 spans 13 residues. The germline gives CDR1 ENHRY, CDR2 SYGVKD. The V end lost 7 bases, the J end lost 4 bases, and 13 bases lay between the germline ends.

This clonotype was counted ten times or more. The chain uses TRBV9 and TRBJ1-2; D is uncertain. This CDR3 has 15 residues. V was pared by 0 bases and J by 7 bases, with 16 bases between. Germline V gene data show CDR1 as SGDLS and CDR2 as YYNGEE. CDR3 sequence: CASSVGDTFWFGYTF. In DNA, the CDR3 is TGTGCCAGCAGCGTAGGAGATACATTTTGGTTTGGCTACACCTTC.

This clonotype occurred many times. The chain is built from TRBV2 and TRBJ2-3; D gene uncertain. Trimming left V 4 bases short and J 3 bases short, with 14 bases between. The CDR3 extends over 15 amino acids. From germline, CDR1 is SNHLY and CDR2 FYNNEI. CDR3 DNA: TGTGCCAGCAGTGGTTCCCTAGGGATGACAGATACGCAGTATTTT. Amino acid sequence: CASSGSLGMTDTQYF.

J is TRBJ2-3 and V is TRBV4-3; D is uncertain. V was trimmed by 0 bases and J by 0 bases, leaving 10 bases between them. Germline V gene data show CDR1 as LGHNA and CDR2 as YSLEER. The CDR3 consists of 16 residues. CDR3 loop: CASSQDWASSTDTQYF. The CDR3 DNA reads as TGCGCCAGCAGCCAAGATTGGGCCTCCAGCACAGATACGCAGTATTTT.

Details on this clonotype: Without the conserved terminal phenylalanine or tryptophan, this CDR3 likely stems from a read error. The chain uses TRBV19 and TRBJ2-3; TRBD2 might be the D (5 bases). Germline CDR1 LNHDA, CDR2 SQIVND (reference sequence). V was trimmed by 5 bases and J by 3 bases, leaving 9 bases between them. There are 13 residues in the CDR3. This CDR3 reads CASSWTVTDTQYS. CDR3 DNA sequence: TGTGCCAGTAGTTGGACTGTGACAGATACGCAGTATTCT.

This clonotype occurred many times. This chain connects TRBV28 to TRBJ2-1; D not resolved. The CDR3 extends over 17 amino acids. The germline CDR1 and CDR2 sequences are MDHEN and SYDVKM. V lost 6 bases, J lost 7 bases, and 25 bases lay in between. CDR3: CASSQTGPLIYINEQFF. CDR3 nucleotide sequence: TGTGCCAGCAGCCAAACGGGCCCACTCATCTATATTAATGAGCAGTTCTTC. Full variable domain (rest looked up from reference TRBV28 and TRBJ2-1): DVKVTQSSRYLVKRTGEKVFLECVQDMDHENMFWYRQDPGLGLRLIYFSYDVKMKEKGDIPEGYSVSREKKERFSLILESASTNQTSMYLCASSQTGPLIYINEQFFGPGTRLTVL.

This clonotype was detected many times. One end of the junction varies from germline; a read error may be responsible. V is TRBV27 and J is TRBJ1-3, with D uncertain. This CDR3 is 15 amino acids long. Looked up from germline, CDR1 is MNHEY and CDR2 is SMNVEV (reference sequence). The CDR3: CASSLSADSGNTIYF. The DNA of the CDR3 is TGCGCCAGCAGCTTGAGTGCCGACTCTGGAAACACCATATATTTT.

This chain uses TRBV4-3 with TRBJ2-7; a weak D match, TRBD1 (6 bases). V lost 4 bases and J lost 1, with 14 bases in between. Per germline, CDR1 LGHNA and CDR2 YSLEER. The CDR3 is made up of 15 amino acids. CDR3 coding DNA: TGCGCCAGCAGCCCTGGCGTACAGGGATCCTACGAGCAGTACTTC. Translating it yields CASSPGVQGSYEQYF.

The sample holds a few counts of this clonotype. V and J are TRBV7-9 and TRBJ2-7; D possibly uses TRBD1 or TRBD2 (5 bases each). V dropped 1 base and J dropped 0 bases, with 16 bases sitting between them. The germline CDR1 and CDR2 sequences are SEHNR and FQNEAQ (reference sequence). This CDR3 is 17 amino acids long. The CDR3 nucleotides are TGTGCCAGCAGCTTAGAATTTGGGACGGGTAGCTCCTACGAGCAGTACTTC. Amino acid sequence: CASSLEFGTGSSYEQYF.

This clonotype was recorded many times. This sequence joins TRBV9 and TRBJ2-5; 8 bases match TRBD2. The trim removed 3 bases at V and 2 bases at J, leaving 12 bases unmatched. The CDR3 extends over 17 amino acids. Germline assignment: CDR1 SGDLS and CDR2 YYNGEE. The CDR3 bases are TGTGCCAGCAGCGAGGGACTAGTGCTACAACCACAAGAGACCCAGTACTTC. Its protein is CASSEGLVLQPQETQYF.

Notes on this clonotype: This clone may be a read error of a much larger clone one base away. The CDR3 DNA follows: TGTGCCAGTAGTATAGCAGACAGAAACTATGGCCACACCTTC. Translated: CASSIADRNYGHTF. The chain joins TRBV19 to TRBJ1-2; the D gene is possibly TRBD1 (5 bases). The CDR3 extends over 14 amino acids. CDR1 is LNHDA and CDR2 is SQIVND in the germline V gene (reference sequence).

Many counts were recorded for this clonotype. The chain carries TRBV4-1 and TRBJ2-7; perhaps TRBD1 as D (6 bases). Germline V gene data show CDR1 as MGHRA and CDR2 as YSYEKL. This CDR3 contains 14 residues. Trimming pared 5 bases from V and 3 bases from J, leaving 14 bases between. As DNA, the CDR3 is TGCGCCAGCAGCGCCCGACAGGAAAACTACGAGCAGTACTTC. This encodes CASSARQENYEQYF.

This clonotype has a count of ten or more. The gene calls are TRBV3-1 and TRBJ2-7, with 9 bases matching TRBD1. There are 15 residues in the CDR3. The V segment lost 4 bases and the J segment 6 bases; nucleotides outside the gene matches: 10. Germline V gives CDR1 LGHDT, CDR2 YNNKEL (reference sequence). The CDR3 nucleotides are TGTGCCAGCAGCCCCCTCCGGACAGGGGCTGGCGAGCAGTACTTC. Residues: CASSPLRTGAGEQYF.

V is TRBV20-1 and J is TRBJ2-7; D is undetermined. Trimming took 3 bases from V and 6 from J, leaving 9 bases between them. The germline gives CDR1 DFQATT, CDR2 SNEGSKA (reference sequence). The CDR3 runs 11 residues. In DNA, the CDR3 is TGCAGTGCTAGTTTTGTTTTCGAGCAGTACTTC. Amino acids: CSASFVFEQYF.

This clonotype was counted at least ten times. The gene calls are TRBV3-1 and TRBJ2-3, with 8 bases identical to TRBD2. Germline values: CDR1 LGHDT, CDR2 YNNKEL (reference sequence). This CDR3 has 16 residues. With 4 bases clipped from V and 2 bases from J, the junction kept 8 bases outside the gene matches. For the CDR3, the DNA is TGTGCCAGCAGCCCCCGGGGGGGGGCGGTCACAGATACGCAGTATTTT. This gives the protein CASSPRGGAVTDTQYF.